The next 16 T cell receptor beta chains were all read from a single sample in a study of cytomegalovirus exposure and HLA in healthy donors. A multiplex PCR was run with 60 Vbeta primers and 13 Jbeta primers. Profiling relied on immunoSEQ multiplex PCR, and the TCRdb table lists in-frame clones only, not all of them. Seen here are some 62,000 clones, around 87% observed once, and the top ten hold 1.4%. The sequenced sample was PBMCs. These receptors all come from a man aged 18 to 35 in good health and CMV-seronegative.

This clone occurred once. This chain links TRBV14 with TRBJ2-2; 8 bases align to TRBD1. V gave up 4 bases and J gave up 2 bases; unmatched junction bases: 3. Germline CDR1 SGHDN, CDR2 FVKESK. The CDR3 has 15 amino acids. CDR3 sequence reads: CASSRTGGNTGELFF. In DNA form, the CDR3 reads TGTGCCAGCAGCCGAACAGGGGGAAACACCGGGGAGCTGTTTTTT.

This clone was counted once. V and J are TRBV30 and TRBJ2-7, with D unresolved. In germline, CDR1 is GTSNPN, CDR2 SVGIG (reference sequence). Trimming took off 2 bases at V and 5 bases at J, with 7 bases between the two ends. CDR3 length: 11 amino acids. CDR3 region: CAWSSSNEQYF. In nucleotides, the CDR3 is TGTGCCTGGAGTTCCTCTAACGAGCAGTACTTC.

This clone appeared once. This rearrangement joins TRBV9 to TRBJ1-2, with unresolved D. Germline V gives CDR1 SGDLS, CDR2 YYNGEE. The germline V and J ends were trimmed by 4 bases and 0 bases, with 13 bases remaining between them. The length of the CDR3 is 15 residues. The CDR3 reads CASSPRSRSNYGYTF. The CDR3 DNA is TGTGCCAGCAGCCCCCGTAGCCGTTCTAACTATGGCTACACCTTC.

The V and J genes are TRBV4-1 and TRBJ1-5; D call uncertain. V lost 0 bases, J lost 0 bases, and 18 bases lay in between. The CDR3 covers 19 residues. The germline gives CDR1 MGHRA, CDR2 YSYEKL. The CDR3 loop is CASSQDHEELTYSNQPQHF. The DNA for the CDR3 is TGCGCCAGCAGCCAAGATCACGAGGAGTTAACTTATAGCAATCAGCCCCAGCATTTT.

The chain carries TRBV5-1 and TRBJ2-5; D is unresolved. The germline gives CDR1 SGHRS, CDR2 YFSETQ. The CDR3 is made up of 14 amino acids. Deletions cut 0 bases from V and 2 bases from J, with 8 bases between. CDR3 sequence (DNA): TGCGCCAGCAGCTTGGCAAGACAACAAGAGACCCAGTACTTC. It specifies CASSLARQQETQYF.

The chain joins TRBV5-3 to TRBJ1-6; a weak D match, TRBD1 (5 bases). TRBV5-3 qualifies as an ORF whose function is uncertain. Trimming stripped 1 base from V and 8 bases from J, with 7 bases between. The CDR3 spans 13 residues. The CDR3 coding sequence is TGTGCCAGAAGCTTGCGGGGGTATTCACCCCTCCACTTT. Translation: CARSLRGYSPLHF.

The gene calls are TRBV12-5 and TRBJ1-5; D is undetermined. The germline V gene has CDR1 LGHNT and CDR2 FRNRAP. The CDR3 is 12 residues long. Trimming cost V 2 bases and J 4 bases, with 3 bases left between them. The CDR3 region has the DNA TGTGCTAGTGGTTTGTTAAATCAGCCCCAGCATTTT. Translated: CASGLLNQPQHF.

The chain employs TRBV7-8 and TRBJ1-2; TRBD1 matches 8 bases. Trimming took 5 bases from V and 6 from J; bases not matched to a gene: 14. The germline gives CDR1 SGHVS, CDR2 FQNEAQ. The CDR3 is 16 amino acids. The CDR3 DNA reads TGTGCCAGCAGCCTTAGCCCGGGGACAGGCAGGGATGGCTACACCTTC. It yields the protein CASSLSPGTGRDGYTF.

The chain is built from TRBV10-3 and TRBJ2-7, with 11 bases lining up with TRBD2. Losses at the gene ends were 8 bases for V and 3 bases for J; bases not matched to a gene: 6. CDR3 size: 14 residues. The germline CDR1 and CDR2 sequences are ENHRY and SYGVKD. CDR3 region: CAIGETSGDYEQYF. Here the CDR3 DNA reads TGTGCCATCGGAGAGACTAGCGGGGACTACGAGCAGTACTTC.

This rearrangement joins TRBV27 to TRBJ2-5; perhaps TRBD1 as D (6 bases). V lost 7 bases and J lost 5, with 14 bases in between. CDR3 length equals 13 residues. Germline V gene sequence: CDR1 MNHEY, CDR2 SMNVEV (reference sequence). The CDR3 region has the DNA TGTGCCAGCACTCTGAGAAGGGGGGAGACCCAGTACTTC. It specifies CASTLRRGETQYF.

This chain joins TRBV30 and TRBJ1-6, with a tentative D call TRBD1 (5 bases). Germline lookup yields CDR1 GTSNPN and CDR2 SVGIG (reference sequence). The V gene lost 3 bases and the J gene lost 9 bases, with 12 bases spanning the gap. The CDR3 has 13 amino acids. In DNA, the CDR3 is TGTGCCTGGAGGGAGACAGTTGGTTCACCCCTCCACTTT. Protein: CAWRETVGSPLHF. The complete variable domain, with remaining parts taken from reference TRBV30 and TRBJ1-6, reads SQTIHQWPATLVQPVGSPLSLECTVEGTSNPNLYWYRQAAGRGLQLLFYSVGIGQISSEVPQNLSASRPQDRQFILSSKKLLLSDSGFYLCAWRETVGSPLHFGNGTRLTVT.

CDR3 nucleotides: TGTGCCAGCGAAACAGGGGGCGCGCAGTATTTT. Translation gives CASETGGAQYF. The chain couples TRBV7-8 to TRBJ2-3; the match to TRBD1 covers 9 bases. The CDR3 spans 11 residues. In germline, CDR1 is SGHVS, CDR2 FQNEAQ. The V gene end was trimmed by 8 bases and the J gene end by 10 bases; junction bases not matched to a gene: 4.

This clone was counted once. The CDR3 sequence is CASSTTGTGGEKLFF. CDR3 bases: TGTGCCAGCAGCACGACCGGGACAGGGGGCGAAAAACTGTTTTTT. The V call is TRBV7-2, the J call TRBJ1-4; TRBD1 agrees at 12 bases. The V segment lost 5 bases and the J segment 8 bases; nucleotides outside the gene matches: 6. The germline gives CDR1 SGHTA, CDR2 FQGNSA. This CDR3 region has 15 residues.

The V gene is TRBV7-6, the J gene TRBJ2-3, with D perhaps matching TRBD2 (5 bases). The V end lost 3 bases, the J end lost 1 base, and 5 bases lay between the germline ends. This CDR3 spans 13 amino acids. CDR1 is SGHVS and CDR2 is FNYEAQ in the germline V gene. For the CDR3, the DNA is TGTGCCAGCAGCTTCGGGGGCACAGATACGCAGTATTTT. It specifies CASSFGGTDTQYF.

The chain links TRBV9 to TRBJ2-3; TRBD2 aligns across 14 bases. The CDR3 sequence is 19 residues long. Germline-derived CDR1 and CDR2 are SGDLS and YYNGEE. The V and J ends lost 0 bases and 4 bases, in that order; junction bases with no gene match: 10. The CDR3, as DNA: TGTGCCAGCAGCGTAGGTGGACTAGCGGGGGGCGTAGACTCAGATACGCAGTATTTT. It specifies CASSVGGLAGGVDSDTQYF.

In DNA, the CDR3 is TGTGCCAGCAGCTTAGAGGCGAACACTGAAGCTTTCTTT. Translation: CASSLEANTEAFF. V and J are TRBV11-2 and TRBJ1-1; D is unresolved. The CDR3 covers 13 residues. CDR1 is SGHAT and CDR2 is FQNNGV in the germline V gene. The germline V and J ends were trimmed by 0 bases and 1 base, with 3 bases remaining between them.